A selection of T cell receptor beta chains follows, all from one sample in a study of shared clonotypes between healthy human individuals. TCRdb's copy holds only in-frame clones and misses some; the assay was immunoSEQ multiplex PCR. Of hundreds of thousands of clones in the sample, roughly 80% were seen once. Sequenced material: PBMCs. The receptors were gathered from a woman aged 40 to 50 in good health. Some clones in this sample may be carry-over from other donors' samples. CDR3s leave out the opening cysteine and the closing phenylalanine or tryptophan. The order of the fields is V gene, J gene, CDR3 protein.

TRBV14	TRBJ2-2	ASSQAGVTLF
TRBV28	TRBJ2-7	ASSLGQVYEQY
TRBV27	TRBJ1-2	ASSSQRSRDGHSRGYT
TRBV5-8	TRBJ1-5	ASSLESRARIYSNQPQH
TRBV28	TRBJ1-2	ASSPPLQGAGGYT
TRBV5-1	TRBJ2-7	ASSLGDLAYEQY
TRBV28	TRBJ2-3	ASQSTDTQY
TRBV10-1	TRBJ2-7	ASSLGPSYEQY
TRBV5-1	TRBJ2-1	ASSLGSGIRGRQF
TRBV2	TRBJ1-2	ASRYGDSLYGYT
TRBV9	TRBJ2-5	ASSGHDIPQETQY
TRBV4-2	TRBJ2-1	ASSQEPGGRALNEQF
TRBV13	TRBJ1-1	ASSLRIEWQGATEAF
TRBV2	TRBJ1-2	ASSWDSLYGYT
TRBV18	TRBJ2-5	ANSPGQRETQY
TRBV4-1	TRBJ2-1	ASSPTGTNYNEQF
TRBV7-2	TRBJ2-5	ASSRDGKETQY
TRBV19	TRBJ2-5	ASRGRGSETQY
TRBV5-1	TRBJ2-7	ASSEQGLSYEQY
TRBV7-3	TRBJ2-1	ASSPHRTTNEQF
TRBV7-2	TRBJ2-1	ASTLAGKEQF
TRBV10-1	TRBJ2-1	ATPRGNEQF
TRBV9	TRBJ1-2	ASSAGAGSVRYT
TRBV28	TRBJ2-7	ASSFSSSARSYEQY
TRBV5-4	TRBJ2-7	ASSLDSGAYYEQY
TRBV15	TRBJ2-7	ATSRDLPGQGYEQY
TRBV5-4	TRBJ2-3	ASSAGGVGTDTQY
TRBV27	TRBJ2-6	ASSAGDSSGANVLT
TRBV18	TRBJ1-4	ASSPRGSNEKLF
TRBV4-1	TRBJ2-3	ASRSRDGTDTQY
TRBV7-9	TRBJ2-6	ASSLDGARGANVLT